These 15 T cell receptor beta chains were sequenced from one sample in a study of radiotherapy plus CTLA-4 blockade in lung cancer. Assay used: immunoSEQ multiplex PCR; TCRdb lists only in-frame clones, some missing. The table lists 90,000 or so clones, over 80% of them singletons. The sample in question was peripheral blood, obtained from a patient treated with radiotherapy plus ipilimumab. The receptor source for this set is a human donor with non-small cell lung cancer who had stable disease on radiotherapy plus ipilimumab.

This chain joins TRBV27 and TRBJ2-1; 10 bases match TRBD2. The V gene end was trimmed by 3 bases and the J gene end by 1 base; junction bases not matched to a gene: 9. The CDR3 has 18 amino acids. Per germline, CDR1 MNHEY and CDR2 SMNVEV (reference sequence). CDR3 in amino acids: CASSFQAGGFGSYNEQFF. In nucleotides, the CDR3 is TGTGCCAGCAGTTTTCAAGCGGGAGGGTTCGGATCCTACAATGAGCAGTTCTTC.

The chain's CDR3 is CASSAPPSRGESYNEQFF. The DNA for the CDR3 is TGTGCCAGCAGCGCCCCACCTAGTCGCGGCGAATCCTACAATGAGCAGTTCTTC. This rearrangement joins TRBV9 to TRBJ2-1; the D is unclear. Germline V gene sequence: CDR1 SGDLS, CDR2 YYNGEE. With 3 bases removed from V and 1 base from J, the gap between germline ends came to 20 bases. The CDR3 loop spans 18 amino acids.

This clone has a handful of counts. The chain couples TRBV19 to TRBJ1-6; 9 positions agree with TRBD1. The CDR3 has 17 residues. Germline V gene sequence: CDR1 LNHDA, CDR2 SQIVND (reference sequence). V was clipped by 2 bases and J by 7 bases; unmatched bases: 9. CDR3 amino acids: CASSIPRTGVRNSPLHF. In nucleotides, the CDR3 is TGTGCCAGTAGTATACCCCGGACAGGGGTAAGGAATTCACCCCTCCACTTT.

As regards this clone: The junction departs from the called germline gene at one end, perhaps through a read error. The chain is built from TRBV7-7 and TRBJ1-3; D is unclear. The germline V gene has CDR1 SSHAT and CDR2 FNYEAQ (reference sequence). The CDR3 runs 13 residues. The CDR3 spells CASSQSQENTIYF. The CDR3 DNA is TGTGCTAGCAGCCAATCCCAGGAGAACACCATATATTTT.

The chain combines TRBV30 with TRBJ1-1; unclear D gene. The germline V and J ends were trimmed by 0 bases and 1 base, with 12 bases remaining between them. This CDR3 has 15 amino acids. Germline V gene sequence: CDR1 GTSNPN, CDR2 SVGIG (reference sequence). The chain's CDR3 is CAWSVVWDTNTEAFF. The CDR3 nucleotides are TGTGCCTGGAGTGTAGTCTGGGATACGAACACTGAAGCTTTCTTT.

V gene TRBV5-1 combines with J gene TRBJ1-1; maybe TRBD1 (5 bases). V gave up 3 bases and J gave up 1 base, with 13 bases separating them. The CDR3 loop spans 15 amino acids. Germline V gene sequence: CDR1 SGHRS, CDR2 YFSETQ. The CDR3 nucleotides read TGCGCCAGCAGCTCCTACGGGACCGAGAACACTGAAGCTTTCTTT. This encodes CASSSYGTENTEAFF. Drawing the rest from reference TRBV5-1 and TRBJ1-1, the complete variable domain is KAGVTQTPRYLIKTRGQQVTLSCSPISGHRSVSWYQQTPGQGLQFLFEYFSETQRNKGNFPGRFSGRQFSNSRSEMNVSTLELGDSALYLCASSSYGTENTEAFFGQGTRLTVV.

J is TRBJ2-1 and V is TRBV14; 8 nucleotides agree with TRBD2. From germline, CDR1 is SGHDN and CDR2 FVKESK. V lost 2 bases to trimming and J lost 3 bases; unmatched junction nucleotides: 9. The CDR3 has 17 residues. The CDR3 is CASSQFGSGGYYNEQFF. DNA of the CDR3: TGTGCCAGCAGCCAATTCGGGAGCGGGGGCTACTACAATGAGCAGTTCTTC.

This clone was seen just once. This chain links TRBV9 with TRBJ2-2; weak D call: TRBD1 (5 bases). The ends were cut back, 3 bases at V and 6 bases at J, with 9 bases in the middle. The CDR3 contains 13 residues. Germline V gene data show CDR1 as SGDLS and CDR2 as YYNGEE. The CDR3 DNA is TGTGCCAGCAGCGCAACAGGACCCGGGGAGCTGTTTTTT. This translates into CASSATGPGELFF.

This chain connects TRBV10-1 to TRBJ1-4; D not certain. V gave up 6 bases and J gave up 4 bases, with 9 bases separating them. Germline V lookup: CDR1 WNHNN, CDR2 SYGVQD (reference sequence). This CDR3 contains 13 residues. CDR3 sequence: CASSRKINEKLFF. For the CDR3, the DNA is TGCGCCAGCAGCCGTAAGATTAATGAAAAACTGTTTTTT.

The genes are TRBV5-6 and TRBJ2-3; 12 bases align to TRBD2. The CDR3 contains 17 residues. Germline CDR1 reads SGHDT; CDR2 reads YYEEEE. V lost 1 base to trimming and J lost 2 bases; unmatched junction nucleotides: 5. CDR3 sequence (DNA): TGTGCCAGCAGCTTGTCCGGGACTAGCGGGTACACAGATACGCAGTATTTT. As protein: CASSLSGTSGYTDTQYF. Full variable domain (missing parts from reference TRBV5-6 and TRBJ2-3): DAGVTQSPTHLIKTRGQQVTLRCSPKSGHDTVSWYQQALGQGPQFIFQYYEEEERQRGNFPDRFSGHQFPNYSSELNVNALLLGDSALYLCASSLSGTSGYTDTQYFGPGTRLTVL.

The count of this clone is one. The chain links TRBV9 to TRBJ2-7; TRBD2 might be the D (6 bases). The CDR3 is made up of 15 amino acids. The germline CDR1 and CDR2 sequences are SGDLS and YYNGEE. V lost 3 bases and J 6 bases, leaving 19 bases between the germline ends. CDR3 amino acids: CASSAEPGLRVEQYF. The CDR3 DNA is TGTGCCAGCAGCGCAGAACCGGGACTCCGCGTCGAGCAGTACTTC.

This clone was picked up a small number of times. The chain is built from TRBV7-2 and TRBJ1-3, with 12 bases matching TRBD1. The V and J ends lost 5 bases and 2 bases, in that order; junction bases with no gene match: 1. Per germline, CDR1 SGHTA and CDR2 FQGNSA. This CDR3 region has 15 residues. The CDR3 protein is CASSRDRGPGNTIYF. CDR3 coding DNA: TGTGCCAGCAGCCGGGACAGGGGGCCTGGAAACACCATATATTTT. The variable domain in full, with the rest retrieved from reference TRBV7-2 and TRBJ1-3, is GAGVSQSPSNKVTEKGKDVELRCDPISGHTALYWYRQSLGQGLEFLIYFQGNSAPDKSGLPSDRFSAERTGGSVSTLTIQRTQQEDSAVYLCASSRDRGPGNTIYFGEGSWLTVV.

This clone was recorded only once. The V gene is TRBV10-3, the J gene TRBJ2-3; possibly TRBD1 for D (6 bases). There are 14 residues in the CDR3. Germline V lookup: CDR1 ENHRY, CDR2 SYGVKD. The germline V and J ends were trimmed by 3 bases and 5 bases, with 12 bases remaining between them. The CDR3 region is CAISDGQLQDTQYF. DNA of the CDR3: TGTGCCATCAGTGATGGACAGCTCCAAGATACGCAGTATTTT.

The J gene is TRBJ2-5, the V gene TRBV11-1, with D unresolved. This CDR3 is built from 14 residues. V shed 5 bases and J shed 4 bases, with 14 bases lying between them. The germline gives CDR1 SGHAT, CDR2 FQDESV (reference sequence). The CDR3 sequence: CASSPDSPVETQYF. CDR3 sequence (DNA): TGTGCCAGCAGCCCGGATTCACCAGTAGAGACCCAGTACTTC.

This clone is a singleton in its sample. The chain carries TRBV2 and TRBJ2-7; 9 nucleotides align to TRBD1. The CDR3 length is 14 residues. Germline V CDR1 and CDR2: SNHLY, FYNNEI. V was clipped by 6 bases and J by 6 bases; unmatched bases: 9. The CDR3 DNA sequence: TGTGCCAGCAGCCGGGACAGGGAATTTGGCGAGCAGTACTTC. Residues: CASSRDREFGEQYF.